The text below deals with one TCR beta chain. Its specificity is unknown. Template switching introduced a universal primer site, and the cDNA bore unique molecular identifiers. TCRdb re-called the 5' RACE reads through MiXCR, storing one row per CDR3 protein. The sample consists of about 530,000 distinct CDR3 sequences, under 25% of them appearing once. This sample stems from a study of identical twins. General study points: Within cord blood, abundant beta clonotypes carried fewer insertions, but memory repertoires showed no such trend. The study found excess low generation probability among twin-shared out-of-frame alpha sequences. The conclusions drew on cross-sectional statistical analysis instead of tracking the same donors.

This CDR3 contains 13 residues. Per germline, CDR1 KGHDR and CDR2 SFDVKD. V shed 3 bases and J shed 8 bases, with 7 bases lying between them. These records were also assigned to another study, of yellow fever vaccine responses in identical twins.

The sample was CD4+ T cells sorted from blood. The chain is built from TRBV24-1 and TRBJ2-6; no firm D call. The source is a woman under 30 in good health. CDR3 protein: CATSDGVTNVLTF. CDR3 bases: TGTGCCACCAGTGATGGGGTTACCAACGTCCTGACTTTC.